The clone carrying this T cell receptor (beta chain) was recorded once. The antigen is unknown. The data stem from a study of CD8+ T cells in alopecia areata. Overall study findings and caveats: Clonality in lesional scalp, especially alopecia totalis/universalis, exceeded that of normal scalp. In patients, TCRs were shared less clearly than in mice, and HLA may possibly be involved. Sequencing of scalp samples also includes resident alphabeta T cells from normal skin.

In germline, CDR1 is SGHDT, CDR2 YYEEEE. Losses at the gene ends were 9 bases for V and 9 bases for J; bases not matched to a gene: 14. The length of the CDR3 is 13 residues. PBMCs served as the source from which CD4+ and CD8+ T cells were sorted. Extracted RNA was reverse transcribed into cDNA, the sequencing template. Sequencing was performed with immunoSEQ multiplex PCR; in TCRdb, only in-frame clones are kept and a portion is missing. Among about 200,000 clones, 56% were seen once, and the ten largest hold around 5%. V usage is TRBV5-6 and J usage is TRBJ2-7; 8 bases agree with TRBD1. Input material: CD8+ T cells sorted from blood. The sequence was collected from a human donor in good health. CDR3 region: CATQGAEGNGQYF. The CDR3 DNA reads as TGTGCCACCCAGGGGGCAGAAGGTAACGGGCAGTACTTC. The whole variable domain, remainder taken from reference TRBV5-6 and TRBJ2-7, is DAGVTQSPTHLIKTRGQQVTLRCSPKSGHDTVSWYQQALGQGPQFIFQYYEEEERQRGNFPDRFSGHQFPNYSSELNVNALLLGDSALYLCATQGAEGNGQYFGPGTRLTVT.